This entry lists 31 T cell receptor beta chains sequenced from one sample in a study of T cells after yellow fever vaccination (dated by TCRdb to the late 2010s). Sample treatment or condition, as interpreted from the label and publication: live attenuated yellow fever vaccine strain. The library was produced with 5' RACE. The reads were generated on an Illumina HiSeq 2500. The raw public reads went through TCRdb reprocessing: fastp at Q25, MiXCR clone calling, in-frame beta chains kept. Each record represents a unique CDR3 protein, reported with the most common genes and DNA among its rows. The table for this sample lists some 150,000 distinct CDR3 sequences; under 7% of them were counted only once. The ten largest clones add up to more than 0.6% of the sample. Here the sequenced sample was CD4+ T cells sorted from PBMCs, taken 10 days after the yellow fever booster vaccination. The receptors derive from a man aged 25-45 years who received the YFV17D yellow fever vaccine.

This clonotype has only a few counts. The V call is TRBV7-2, the J call TRBJ2-1; 9 bases map to TRBD2. The CDR3 sequence is 16 residues long. Germline V lookup: CDR1 SGHTA, CDR2 FQGNSA. J lost 3 bases, V lost 5 bases, and 8 bases had no gene match. In DNA, the CDR3 is TGTGCCAGCAGCCCCGCGGGGGGGGTCAACTACAATGAGCAGTTCTTC. Translating gives CASSPAGGVNYNEQFF.

This clonotype was seen at least ten times. V gene TRBV29-1 combines with J gene TRBJ1-5, with D tentatively TRBD1 (5 bases). Trimming left V 4 bases short and J 7 bases short, with 17 bases between. CDR1 and CDR2 (germline): SQVTM, ANQGSEA. The CDR3 consists of 14 residues. DNA of the CDR3: TGCAGCGTTGGGGCCAGGGCCTTCCGACAGCCCCAGCATTTT. Residues: CSVGARAFRQPQHF.

In its sample, this clonotype was seen many times. V gene TRBV19 combines with J gene TRBJ2-7; D may be TRBD2 (6 bases). V lost 7 bases and J 2 bases, leaving 18 bases between the germline ends. Germline CDR1 is LNHDA and CDR2 is SQIVND (reference sequence). The CDR3 length is 15 residues. The CDR3 region is CASTSAGLPPYEQYF. CDR3 in DNA: TGTGCCAGTACCTCCGCGGGACTGCCTCCCTACGAGCAGTACTTC.

In its sample, this clonotype was seen a few times. The rearrangement links TRBV7-2 to TRBJ2-7; 11 bases are shared with TRBD2. This CDR3 is built from 17 residues. CDR1 and CDR2 from the germline V gene are SGHTA and FQGNSA. V trimming: 4 bases; J trimming: 4 bases; junction bases outside the gene matches: 12. For the CDR3, the DNA is TGTGCCAGCAGCTCATTCTCTAGCGGGAGGACGGGGTACGAGCAGTACTTC. Its translation: CASSSFSSGRTGYEQYF.

This clonotype was seen at least ten times. This rearrangement joins TRBV12-3 or TRBV12-4 to TRBJ2-5; TRBD1 aligns across 7 bases. Trimming took 6 bases from V and 7 from J; bases not matched to a gene: 11. CDR3 size: 14 residues. CDR3 loop: CASRKTGDLGTQYF. CDR3 DNA: TGTGCCAGCAGAAAAACAGGGGATTTGGGGACCCAGTACTTC.

In its sample, this clonotype was seen many times. The chain has TRBV11-2 and TRBJ2-5; 7 nucleotides align to TRBD1. The CDR3 spans 14 residues. After removal of 6 bases from V and 5 bases from J, the junction contained 9 bases not matched to a gene. Per germline, CDR1 SGHAT and CDR2 FQNNGV. The CDR3 spells CASSSGPQGETQYF. The DNA for the CDR3 is TGTGCCAGCAGTTCGGGACCACAGGGGGAGACCCAGTACTTC.

This clonotype has just a few counts. The chain has TRBV5-4 and TRBJ1-2, with a possible D match to TRBD1 (5 bases). This CDR3 has 14 residues. Germline V gene sequence: CDR1 SGHNT, CDR2 YYREEE (reference sequence). V lost 4 bases to trimming and J lost 4 bases, with 14 bases between them. CDR3 sequence reads: CASSPPGLSYGYTF. CDR3 sequence (DNA): TGTGCCAGCAGCCCACCGGGACTTAGCTATGGCTACACCTTC.

This clonotype was recorded many times. This chain connects TRBV5-5 to TRBJ2-1, with D maybe TRBD2 (6 bases). Trimming shortened V by 5 bases and J by 7 bases, and 25 bases separated the two germline ends. The length of the CDR3 is 17 residues. Germline V gives CDR1 SGHKS, CDR2 YYEKEE (reference sequence). CDR3 nucleotide sequence: TGTGCCAGCAGACCGCCAATGATTAGCGGAACTCTTAATGAGCAGTTCTTC. This codes for CASRPPMISGTLNEQFF. Full variable domain (remainder filled in from reference TRBV5-5 and TRBJ2-1): DAGVTQSPTHLIKTRGQQVTLRCSPISGHKSVSWYQQVLGQGPQFIFQYYEKEERGRGNFPDRFSARQFPNYSSELNVNALLLGDSALYLCASRPPMISGTLNEQFFGPGTRLTVL.

At least ten counts were recorded for this clonotype. DNA for the CDR3: TGTGCCAGCAGCTTTGAGGGGATCGAGCAGTACTTC. Its translation is CASSFEGIEQYF. This chain connects TRBV7-2 to TRBJ2-7; D is tentatively TRBD1 or TRBD2 (5 bases each). CDR1 SGHTA and CDR2 FQGNSA come from the germline V gene. The CDR3 has 12 amino acids. V lost 3 bases and J lost 6, with 9 bases in between.

At least ten counts were recorded for this clonotype. J is TRBJ2-5 and V is TRBV29-1; D may be TRBD2 (5 bases). The CDR3 runs to 12 residues. V gave up 1 base and J gave up 8 bases, with 11 bases separating them. CDR1 SQVTM and CDR2 ANQGSEA come from the germline V gene. The CDR3: CSVEASLGTQYF. The CDR3 nucleotides read TGCAGCGTTGAAGCCTCACTAGGAACCCAGTACTTC. The whole variable domain, remainder taken from reference TRBV29-1 and TRBJ2-5, is SAVISQKPSRDICQRGTSLTIQCQVDSQVTMMFWYRQQPGQSLTLIATANQGSEATYESGFVIDKFPISRPNLTFSTLTVSNMSPEDSSIYLCSVEASLGTQYFGPGTRLLVL.

This clonotype was picked up many times. The chain is built from TRBV20-1 and TRBJ2-3; D ambiguous. Germline lookup yields CDR1 DFQATT and CDR2 SNEGSKA (reference sequence). The CDR3 totals 14 residues. Trimming shortened V by 2 bases and J by 1 base, and 10 bases separated the two germline ends. The CDR3 loop is CSARLPLRTDTQYF. DNA of the CDR3: TGCAGTGCTAGACTCCCTCTCCGCACAGATACGCAGTATTTT.

The chain recombines TRBV5-6 with TRBJ2-7; D not resolved. This CDR3 contains 13 residues. Germline V gene sequence: CDR1 SGHDT, CDR2 YYEEEE. Between the trimmed V and J ends, which lost 0 bases and 6 bases, there was a span of 10 bases. CDR3 region: CASSLGLRCEQYF. The CDR3 bases are TGTGCCAGCAGCTTGGGTCTACGCTGCGAGCAGTACTTC.

This clonotype occurred many times. V is TRBV5-1 and J is TRBJ2-5; D is possibly TRBD2 (5 bases). From germline, CDR1 is SGHRS and CDR2 YFSETQ. Trimming shortened V by 0 bases and J by 2 bases, and 8 bases separated the two germline ends. The CDR3 length is 14 residues. The CDR3 loop is CASSLGSGQETQYF. CDR3 in DNA: TGCGCCAGCAGCTTGGGGTCGGGACAAGAGACCCAGTACTTC.

This clonotype occurred a few times. The chain is built from TRBV7-9 and TRBJ2-3; 8 bases are shared with TRBD2. J lost 1 base, V lost 2 bases, and 5 bases had no gene match. CDR1 SEHNR and CDR2 FQNEAQ come from the germline V gene (reference sequence). The length of the CDR3 is 16 residues. This chain's CDR3 is CASSLKSGSGTDTQYF. The DNA of the CDR3 is TGTGCCAGCAGCTTAAAAAGCGGGAGCGGCACAGATACGCAGTATTTT.

This clonotype was recorded at least ten times. The rearrangement links TRBV5-5 to TRBJ2-2, with D perhaps matching TRBD2 (5 bases). The CDR3 has 15 amino acids. Germline CDR1 is SGHKS and CDR2 is YYEKEE (reference sequence). V was trimmed by 1 base and J by 3 bases, leaving 10 bases between them. The CDR3 bases are TGTGCCAGCAGCTTGCGGGGATGGGACACCGGGGAGCTGTTTTTT. Translating it yields CASSLRGWDTGELFF.

The chain couples TRBV28 to TRBJ1-2; the D gene is possibly TRBD1 (6 bases). From germline, CDR1 is MDHEN and CDR2 SYDVKM. With 4 bases removed from V and 4 bases from J, the gap between germline ends came to 10 bases. The CDR3 spans 13 residues. The CDR3 DNA sequence: TGTGCCAGCAGTTCCGGACAGACCTATGGCTACACCTTC. Protein: CASSSGQTYGYTF.

The V and J genes are TRBV7-9 and TRBJ2-1, with D perhaps matching TRBD2 (7 bases). The CDR3 length is 15 residues. The V gene lost 8 bases and the J gene lost 1 base, with 15 bases spanning the gap. The germline V gene encodes CDR1 SEHNR and CDR2 FQNEAQ (reference sequence). Here the CDR3 DNA reads TGTGCCAGCGAGGAGGGAGGGGGGTCCTACAATGAGCAGTTCTTC. Translating it yields CASEEGGGSYNEQFF.

In its sample, this clonotype was seen many times. The V gene is TRBV20-1, the J gene TRBJ2-1; no clear D. V was clipped by 1 base and J by 9 bases, with 4 bases between them. Germline values: CDR1 DFQATT, CDR2 SNEGSKA (reference sequence). This CDR3 region has 10 residues. This CDR3 reads CSARVAEQFF. CDR3 nucleotides: TGCAGTGCTAGAGTAGCTGAGCAGTTCTTC.

This clonotype has ten or more counts. The chain is built from TRBV10-3 and TRBJ2-5, with D perhaps matching TRBD1 (6 bases). The CDR3 spans 14 residues. Between the trimmed V and J ends, which lost 2 bases and 5 bases, there was a span of 12 bases. The germline V gene encodes CDR1 ENHRY and CDR2 SYGVKD. Here the CDR3 DNA reads TGTGCCATCAGTGAGGGGGGCCGCAGCGAGACCCAGTACTTC. This translates into CAISEGGRSETQYF.

This clonotype came up many times. V usage is TRBV4-3 and J usage is TRBJ2-3, with unresolved D. This CDR3 has 16 amino acids. CDR1 and CDR2 from the germline V gene are LGHNA and YSLEER. V shed 4 bases and J shed 6 bases, with 20 bases lying between them. CDR3 amino acids: CASSPSGTERDDTQYF. In DNA form, the CDR3 reads TGCGCCAGCAGCCCCTCAGGAACAGAAAGGGATGATACGCAGTATTTT.

This clonotype was seen at least ten times. V usage is TRBV15 and J usage is TRBJ2-1; 8 bases match TRBD2. The CDR3 loop spans 16 amino acids. Germline values: CDR1 LNHNV, CDR2 YYDKDF (reference sequence). V shed 5 bases, J shed 1 base, and the junction held 7 bases outside the gene matches. CDR3 coding DNA: TGTGCCACCAGCTTCCGGGCTAGCGGGTCCTACAATGAGCAGTTCTTC. It is translated as CATSFRASGSYNEQFF.

In its sample, this clonotype was seen many times. The chain has TRBV7-2 and TRBJ2-1; 11 bases align to TRBD2. This CDR3 comprises 13 residues. The germline V gene encodes CDR1 SGHTA and CDR2 FQGNSA. V lost 10 bases and J lost 5; bases outside the gene matches: 4. CDR3 sequence: CATGTSGNNEQFF. The CDR3 region has the DNA TGTGCCACCGGGACTAGCGGAAACAATGAGCAGTTCTTC.

This clonotype has at least ten counts. The V and J genes are TRBV5-5 and TRBJ2-2; 7 bases are shared with TRBD2. CDR1 SGHKS and CDR2 YYEKEE come from the germline V gene (reference sequence). This CDR3 is built from 15 residues. J lost 4 bases, V lost 6 bases, and 9 bases had no gene match. The CDR3 is CASNLLAVGTGELFF. In nucleotides, the CDR3 is TGTGCCAGCAACCTGCTAGCGGTGGGCACCGGGGAGCTGTTTTTT.

Concerning this clonotype: A much larger clonotype is one base distant, so this may be a read error. The rearrangement joins TRBV12-3 or TRBV12-4 to TRBJ1-4, with a possible D match to TRBD1 (6 bases). This CDR3 has 14 residues. The V end was cut by 7 bases, the J end by 8 bases, with 17 bases between. This chain's CDR3 is CASTQDSDSEKLFF. The DNA of the CDR3 is TGTGCCAGCACCCAGGACAGTGACAGCGAAAAACTGTTTTTT.

This clonotype was observed many times. This sequence joins TRBV4-3 and TRBJ1-2; TRBD1 matches at 7 bases. CDR1 and CDR2 (germline): LGHNA, YSLEER. The CDR3 length is 15 residues. J was trimmed by 1 base and V by 4 bases; bases with no gene match: 6. The CDR3: CASSRGTEDNYGYTF. The CDR3 nucleotides read TGCGCCAGCAGCCGAGGGACAGAAGATAACTATGGCTACACCTTC.

This clonotype was picked up many times. V gene TRBV6-1 combines with J gene TRBJ2-1; perhaps TRBD1 as D (5 bases). This CDR3 is 13 amino acids long. Germline lookup yields CDR1 MNHNS and CDR2 SASEGT. Trimming took 7 bases from V and 10 from J, leaving 17 bases between them. The CDR3 DNA reads as TGTGCCAGCACTCAGGGTCCCTACTGGGAGCAGTTCTTC. This codes for CASTQGPYWEQFF.

This clonotype was found many times. This chain connects TRBV7-9 to TRBJ1-3; 7 bases match TRBD1. The V gene end was trimmed by 5 bases and the J gene end by 0 bases; junction bases not matched to a gene: 4. The length of the CDR3 is 15 residues. Per germline, CDR1 SEHNR and CDR2 FQNEAQ (reference sequence). The CDR3: CASSQDRSSGNTIYF. In nucleotides, the CDR3 is TGTGCCAGCAGCCAGGACAGGAGCTCTGGAAACACCATATATTTT.

This clonotype was recorded at least ten times. The genes are TRBV12-3 or TRBV12-4 and TRBJ2-2; tentative D call: TRBD2 (6 bases). The CDR3 is 19 amino acids. V gave up 2 bases and J gave up 1 base, with 20 bases separating them. The CDR3, as DNA: TGTGCCAGCAGTTTAATTCGGCGGGGACTGATACTGAACACCGGGGAGCTGTTTTTT. It yields the protein CASSLIRRGLILNTGELFF.

This clonotype was counted a few times. This chain joins TRBV5-6 and TRBJ2-1; 11 bases agree with TRBD2. Germline loops: CDR1 SGHDT, CDR2 YYEEEE. V shed 4 bases, J shed 3 bases, and the junction held 3 bases outside the gene matches. The length of the CDR3 is 15 residues. In nucleotides, the CDR3 is TGTGCCAGCAGCCAGACTAGCGGGATCTACAATGAGCAGTTCTTC. It encodes CASSQTSGIYNEQFF. Together with reference TRBV5-6 and TRBJ2-1, the CDR3 gives the full variable domain: DAGVTQSPTHLIKTRGQQVTLRCSPKSGHDTVSWYQQALGQGPQFIFQYYEEEERQRGNFPDRFSGHQFPNYSSELNVNALLLGDSALYLCASSQTSGIYNEQFFGPGTRLTVL.

There are many counts of this clonotype. This rearrangement joins TRBV9 to TRBJ2-2; TRBD2 matches at 7 bases. V shed 0 bases and J 3 bases; nucleotides not matched to a gene: 8. CDR3 length equals 17 residues. The germline gives CDR1 SGDLS, CDR2 YYNGEE. CDR3 protein: CASSVVYGAGDTGELFF. CDR3 bases: TGTGCCAGCAGCGTAGTGTATGGCGCGGGGGACACCGGGGAGCTGTTTTTT.

This clonotype has a count of ten or more. The genes are TRBV5-5 and TRBJ1-1; D uncertain. This CDR3 spans 15 amino acids. Per germline, CDR1 SGHKS and CDR2 YYEKEE (reference sequence). V lost 4 bases, J lost 3 bases, and 16 bases lay in between. This chain's CDR3 is CASSPDPKLDTEAFF. The DNA for the CDR3 is TGTGCCAGCAGCCCAGACCCAAAGTTAGACACTGAAGCTTTCTTT.